The rows below give T cell receptor beta chains drawn from one sample of a study of shared clonotypes between healthy human individuals. The assay was immunoSEQ multiplex PCR, and TCRdb's table has in-frame clones only and misses some. The table records about half a million clones, less than 85% of them present only once. The sequenced sample consisted of PBMCs. The receptors derive from a woman between 35 and 50 years old in good health. Some clones in this sample may be carry-over from other donors' samples. CDR3s include the opening cysteine and the closing phenylalanine or tryptophan. The order of the fields is clone size, V gene, CDR3 length, D gene, J gene, CDR3 protein, CDR3 DNA. D genes are given only for firm matches. Rows give clone size only sometimes, using once, few, many, or a class for an expanded clone.

size: .; V: TRBV13; length: 13; D: .; J: TRBJ2-3; CDR3: CASRLTRGDTQYF; DNA: TGTGCCAGCAGACTTACACGAGGAGATACGCAGTATTTT
size: .; V: TRBV28; length: 15; D: TRBD1; J: TRBJ1-4; CDR3: CASRPTGGPNEKLFF; DNA: TGTGCCAGCAGGCCCACAGGGGGCCCTAATGAAAAACTGTTTTTT
size: once; V: TRBV2; length: 12; D: TRBD1; J: TRBJ2-7; CDR3: CASRDTGVEQYF; DNA: TGTGCCAGCAGAGATACAGGGGTCGAGCAGTACTTC
size: .; V: TRBV7-8; length: 15; D: .; J: TRBJ2-5; CDR3: CASSLGQTYQETQYF; DNA: TGTGCCAGCAGCTTGGGACAAACGTACCAAGAGACCCAGTACTTC
size: .; V: TRBV7-2; length: 15; D: .; J: TRBJ2-6; CDR3: CASSLYMSGANVLTF; DNA: TGTGCCAGCAGCTTATACATGAGTGGGGCCAACGTCCTGACTTTC
size: .; V: TRBV7-9; length: 13; D: .; J: TRBJ2-1; CDR3: CASGVGVNNEQFF; DNA: TGTGCCAGCGGGGTGGGAGTCAACAATGAGCAGTTCTTC
size: .; V: TRBV6-6; length: 15; D: .; J: TRBJ2-1; CDR3: CASSNSGATYNEQFF; DNA: TGTGCCAGCAGCAACTCAGGGGCCACCTACAATGAGCAGTTCTTC
size: .; V: TRBV21-1; length: 13; D: .; J: TRBJ2-7; CDR3: CASSKGARYEQYF; DNA: TGTGCCAGCAGCAAAGGGGCCAGGTACGAGCAGTACTTC
size: once; V: TRBV9; length: 15; D: TRBD1; J: TRBJ2-1; CDR3: CASSVVGQPLNEQFF; DNA: TGTGCCAGCAGCGTAGTGGGACAGCCTCTAAATGAGCAGTTCTTC
size: once; V: TRBV30; length: 14; D: TRBD2; J: TRBJ2-1; CDR3: CAWRGGRAYNEQFF; DNA: TGTGCCTGGAGGGGCGGGAGGGCGTACAATGAGCAGTTCTTC
size: .; V: TRBV28; length: 13; D: .; J: TRBJ2-7; CDR3: CASSYGTLYEQYF; DNA: TGTGCCAGCAGCTATGGGACACTCTACGAGCAGTACTTC
size: .; V: TRBV27; length: 16; D: .; J: TRBJ2-2; CDR3: CASSLGSGVAIRELFF; DNA: TGTGCCAGCAGTTTAGGGTCAGGGGTGGCGATTCGGGAGCTGTTTTTT
size: .; V: TRBV29-1; length: 13; D: TRBD2; J: TRBJ2-1; CDR3: CSVSVAGGGEQFF; DNA: TGCAGCGTTTCGGTAGCGGGAGGCGGTGAGCAGTTCTTC
size: .; V: TRBV7-8; length: 16; D: TRBD2; J: TRBJ2-4; CDR3: CASSPPWTSGIYIQYF; DNA: TGTGCCAGCAGCCCCCCCTGGACTAGCGGGATATACATTCAGTACTTC
size: few; V: TRBV2; length: 14; D: .; J: TRBJ1-5; CDR3: CASSLTGVDQPQHF; DNA: TGTGCCAGCAGCCTTACAGGAGTGGATCAGCCCCAGCATTTT
size: .; V: TRBV18; length: 14; D: .; J: TRBJ2-7; CDR3: CASSWTEAGYEQYF; DNA: TGTGCCAGCTCGTGGACGGAGGCGGGCTACGAGCAGTACTTC
size: .; V: TRBV4-1; length: 16; D: TRBD1; J: TRBJ2-5; CDR3: CASSQDPGQGGETQYF; DNA: TGCGCCAGCAGCCAAGATCCCGGACAGGGGGGAGAGACCCAGTACTTC
size: .; V: TRBV19; length: 17; D: TRBD1; J: TRBJ1-2; CDR3: CASSIGGRTGNVYGYTF; DNA: TGTGCCAGTAGTATAGGGGGAAGGACAGGCAACGTCTATGGCTACACCTTC
size: .; V: TRBV19; length: 15; D: TRBD1; J: TRBJ2-7; CDR3: CASSTQRTGVYEQYF; DNA: TGTGCCAGTAGTACCCAACGGACAGGGGTCTACGAGCAGTACTTC
size: .; V: TRBV7-6; length: 15; D: TRBD1; J: TRBJ2-2; CDR3: CASTSGTGRTGELFF; DNA: TGTGCCAGCACCTCCGGGACAGGGAGGACCGGGGAGCTGTTTTTT
size: .; V: TRBV14; length: 14; D: TRBD1; J: TRBJ2-7; CDR3: CASSPPGQGYEQYF; DNA: TGTGCCAGCAGCCCCCCGGGACAGGGCTACGAGCAGTACTTC
size: once; V: TRBV7-8; length: 14; D: TRBD2; J: TRBJ2-3; CDR3: CASSLLLAQDTQYF; DNA: TGTGCCAGCAGCCTACTACTAGCGCAAGATACGCAGTATTTT
size: .; V: TRBV19; length: 13; D: .; J: TRBJ1-2; CDR3: CASSTGPNYGYTF; DNA: TGTGCCAGTAGTACGGGCCCTAACTATGGCTACACCTTC
size: once; V: TRBV2; length: 16; D: TRBD2; J: TRBJ2-3; CDR3: CASSLAGVPSTDTQYF; DNA: TGTGCCAGCAGCCTAGCGGGGGTTCCTAGCACAGATACGCAGTATTTT
size: .; V: TRBV11-2; length: 14; D: TRBD1; J: TRBJ1-4; CDR3: CASSLGGTAEKLFF; DNA: TGTGCCAGCAGCTTAGGTGGGACAGCTGAAAAACTGTTTTTT
size: .; V: TRBV28; length: 17; D: TRBD2; J: TRBJ2-7; CDR3: CASSSYSGSGGSYEQYF; DNA: TGTGCCAGCAGTTCATACTCGGGGAGCGGGGGCTCCTACGAGCAGTACTTC
size: .; V: TRBV5-1; length: 18; D: TRBD2; J: TRBJ2-2; CDR3: CASSSITSGSWRTGELFF; DNA: TGCGCCAGCAGCTCCATAACTAGCGGGAGTTGGCGGACCGGGGAGCTGTTTTTT
size: .; V: TRBV7-2; length: 16; D: .; J: TRBJ1-3; CDR3: CASSLNGGSSGNTIYF; DNA: TGTGCCAGCAGCTTAAACGGAGGAAGCTCTGGAAACACCATATATTTT
size: .; V: TRBV28; length: 12; D: .; J: TRBJ2-7; CDR3: CATGTFSYEQYF; DNA: TGTGCCACAGGGACCTTCTCCTACGAGCAGTACTTC
size: .; V: TRBV7-6; length: 14; D: TRBD2; J: TRBJ2-5; CDR3: CASGGGTREETQYF; DNA: TGTGCCAGCGGAGGCGGGACTAGGGAAGAGACCCAGTACTTC
size: .; V: TRBV7-8; length: 18; D: .; J: TRBJ2-1; CDR3: CASSLGQTFIGGYNEQFF; DNA: TGTGCCAGCAGCTTAGGGCAGACCTTTATAGGAGGGTACAATGAGCAGTTCTTC
size: once; V: TRBV7-9; length: 15; D: TRBD2; J: TRBJ2-3; CDR3: CASSEGPGRADTQYF; DNA: TGTGCCAGCAGCGAAGGTCCCGGGAGGGCCGATACGCAGTATTTT
size: .; V: TRBV9; length: 15; D: .; J: TRBJ2-5; CDR3: CASSVAPGVVETQYF; DNA: TGTGCCAGCAGCGTAGCCCCAGGGGTAGTTGAGACCCAGTACTTC
size: .; V: TRBV28; length: 18; D: .; J: TRBJ1-2; CDR3: CASSLILGGDGGHYGYTF; DNA: TGTGCCAGCAGTTTAATTCTTGGGGGGGACGGAGGACACTATGGCTACACCTTC
size: few; V: TRBV15; length: 15; D: TRBD1; J: TRBJ1-1; CDR3: CATSPQTGGSDEAFF; DNA: TGTGCCACCAGCCCTCAGACAGGGGGTTCTGATGAAGCTTTCTTT